Below, 24 T cell receptor beta chains from the same sample are listed, as sequenced in a study of regulatory T cells in long-lasting Graves disease. For TCR beta, libraries came from iRepertoire HTBI primers and Arm-PCR of CDR3 regions. TCRdb independently ran MiXCR on the multiplex PCR reads; one entry per CDR3 protein. Of 400,000 to 550,000 distinct CDR3 sequences detected, about 15% appear once; the ten largest clones hold around 15%. Stated time point: newly diagnosed GD, antithyroid drugs for less than 3 months. PBMC-extracted RNA yielded the TCR library. These data were likewise used in another study, on T cells in Graves' hyperthyroidism and ophthalmopathy.

Material: peripheral blood mononuclear cells (PBMCs), obtained at new diagnosis, from a patient treated with antithyroid drugs. Receptor source: a woman in her twenties or thirties with Graves disease.

As for this clonotype: A far larger clone is one base from this, pointing to a likely read error. The chain couples TRBV3-1 to TRBJ2-3; the D gene is possibly TRBD2 (5 bases). The J call could be wrong; TRBJ2-7 is a better fit for the DNA end. Germline assignment: CDR1 LGHDT and CDR2 YNNKEL (reference sequence). The CDR3 is 17 residues long. CDR3 region: CVSSQDPPGLATYEQYF. In DNA form, the CDR3 reads TGTGTCAGCAGCCAAGATCCGCCCGGACTGGCCACCTACGAGCAGTACTTC.

This clonotype was seen more than once but under ten times. V gene TRBV28 combines with J gene TRBJ2-1, with D possibly being TRBD1 or TRBD2 (5 bases each). Trimming stripped 6 bases from V and 4 bases from J, with 16 bases between. The CDR3 totals 15 residues. Germline CDR1 is MDHEN and CDR2 is SYDVKM. CDR3 loop: CASSSPGPLYNEQFF. The CDR3 nucleotides are TGTGCCAGCAGCTCTCCGGGACCACTTTACAATGAGCAGTTCTTC.

This clonotype showed up just a few times. The V and J genes are TRBV19 and TRBJ1-2, with D hard to call. V shed 6 bases and J shed 7 bases, with 9 bases lying between them. The CDR3 totals 11 residues. The germline V gene has CDR1 LNHDA and CDR2 SQIVND (reference sequence). CDR3 nucleotide sequence: TGTGCCAGTAGAACGCCTTTTGGCTACACCTTC. It specifies CASRTPFGYTF.

The chain couples TRBV19 to TRBJ1-5; no clear D. Germline CDR1 reads LNHDA; CDR2 reads SQIVND (reference sequence). V was clipped by 3 bases and J by 1 base, with 10 bases between them. The CDR3 consists of 15 residues. CDR3 in DNA: TGTGCCAGTAGTATTGAAGGTCGGAGCAATCAGCCCCAGCATTTT. It translates to CASSIEGRSNQPQHF.

The chain recombines TRBV29-1 with TRBJ1-2, with D maybe TRBD1 (5 bases). Germline values: CDR1 SQVTM, CDR2 ANQGSEA. Trimming pared 2 bases from V and 0 bases from J, leaving 10 bases between. CDR3 length equals 14 residues. The CDR3 loop reads CSVETGEANYGYTF. The CDR3, as DNA: TGCAGCGTTGAAACGGGGGAAGCTAACTATGGCTACACCTTC.

V is TRBV24-1 and J is TRBJ2-5; possibly TRBD2 for D (5 bases). Trimming removed 2 bases at V and 4 bases at J, with 10 bases between. CDR1 KGHDR and CDR2 SFDVKD come from the germline V gene. This CDR3 region has 14 residues. CDR3 residues: CATSDWEPTETQYF. In DNA, the CDR3 is TGTGCCACCAGTGATTGGGAGCCAACAGAGACCCAGTACTTC.

The chain uses TRBV7-9 and TRBJ2-4, with D unclear. CDR3 size: 15 residues. Trimming removed 2 bases at V and 4 bases at J, with 12 bases between. Germline CDR1 reads SEHNR; CDR2 reads FQNEAQ (reference sequence). The CDR3 DNA reads as TGTGCCAGCAGCTTATTAGGAGACCCAAAAAACATTCAGTACTTC. It translates to CASSLLGDPKNIQYF.

This clonotype was observed at least ten times. J is TRBJ1-5 and V is TRBV11-2, with unresolved D. The germline V gene encodes CDR1 SGHAT and CDR2 FQNNGV. The CDR3 totals 12 residues. The V end lost 4 bases, the J end lost 5 bases, and 6 bases lay between the germline ends. CDR3 coding DNA: TGTGCCAGCAGCTCAGGCGATCAGCCCCAGCATTTT. This sequence encodes CASSSGDQPQHF.

In this sample, this clonotype turned up many times. This chain uses TRBV20-1 with TRBJ2-3; 15 bases line up with TRBD2. Trimming took 6 bases from V and 0 from J; bases not matched to a gene: 7. Germline V gives CDR1 DFQATT, CDR2 SNEGSKA (reference sequence). The CDR3 extends over 17 amino acids. The CDR3: CSATSGLAGGSTDTQYF. In nucleotides, the CDR3 is TGCAGTGCCACTTCCGGACTAGCGGGAGGGAGCACAGATACGCAGTATTTT.

The chain joins TRBV27 to TRBJ2-2; tentative D call: TRBD1 (5 bases). V was trimmed by 3 bases and J by 6 bases, leaving 14 bases between them. From germline, CDR1 is MNHEY and CDR2 SMNVEV (reference sequence). This CDR3 is 15 amino acids long. The CDR3 loop is CASSFFRVDSGELFF. CDR3 DNA sequence: TGTGCCAGCAGTTTTTTCAGGGTTGATTCCGGGGAGCTGTTTTTT.

The chain combines TRBV30 with TRBJ2-7; D tentatively fits TRBD1 or TRBD2 (5 bases each). The CDR3 sequence is 14 residues long. CDR1 and CDR2 from the germline V gene are GTSNPN and SVGIG (reference sequence). V was pared by 2 bases and J by 3 bases, with 14 bases between. The CDR3 bases are TGTGCCTGGAGTAGAGGGGTTTTAGGCTACGAGCAGTACTTC. Protein sequence: CAWSRGVLGYEQYF.

There are many counts of this clonotype. The CDR3 DNA reads TGCAGTGCTAGAGAGAAGGTTACAGGGAATGAGCAGTTCTTC. Its translation is CSAREKVTGNEQFF. The genes are TRBV20-1 and TRBJ2-1, with D perhaps TRBD1 (6 bases). There are 14 residues in the CDR3. CDR1 is DFQATT, CDR2 SNEGSKA, per germline (reference sequence). V was pared by 0 bases and J by 7 bases, with 13 bases between.

This clonotype was seen a handful of times. The gene calls are TRBV10-2 and TRBJ2-7, with TRBD1 as a possible D gene (5 bases). CDR3 length equals 13 residues. Trimming took 0 bases from V and 5 from J, leaving 8 bases between them. Per the germline V gene, CDR1 is WSHSY and CDR2 is SAAADI. CDR3: CASSESAGNEQYF. The CDR3 DNA sequence: TGCGCCAGCAGTGAGTCGGCAGGGAACGAGCAGTACTTC.

The genes are TRBV14 and TRBJ2-1; tentative D call: TRBD2 (6 bases). Germline CDR1 SGHDN, CDR2 FVKESK. The CDR3 spans 13 residues. Trimming stripped 6 bases from V and 7 bases from J, with 13 bases between. The CDR3 coding sequence is TGTGCCAGCAGTATATGGGGGAGGAATGAGCAGTTCTTC. Protein sequence: CASSIWGRNEQFF.

This clonotype has a count of ten or more. The rearrangement uses TRBV29-1 and TRBJ1-1; D perhaps matches TRBD1 (6 bases). The V end was cut by 7 bases, the J end by 6 bases, with 27 bases between. Germline CDR1 is SQVTM and CDR2 is ANQGSEA. This CDR3 region has 16 residues. The CDR3 DNA sequence: TGCAGCGGTAAAGGCTGGGACACCGGGGCGTGGCCTGAAGCTTTCTTT. Translating it yields CSGKGWDTGAWPEAFF.

The table lists this clonotype with many counts. V gene TRBV6-9 combines with J gene TRBJ2-1; D not certain. The germline CDR1 and CDR2 sequences are MNHGY and SVAAGI. The CDR3 totals 11 residues. V dropped 3 bases and J dropped 12 bases, with 9 bases sitting between them. The CDR3 DNA is TGTGCCAGCAGTTACGAACTTGCGCAGTTCTTC. Encoded protein: CASSYELAQFF.

A word on this clonotype: A much larger clone sits a single nucleotide away, making a read error possible. The genes are TRBV28 and TRBJ2-5; TRBD1 matches at 9 bases. The CDR3 is 17 amino acids. Trimming took 5 bases from V and 2 from J; bases not matched to a gene: 12. The germline gives CDR1 MDHEN, CDR2 SYDVKM. CDR3: CASSAWDHDRGQETQYF. The CDR3 nucleotides read TGTGCCAGCAGTGCATGGGACCACGACAGGGGGCAAGAGACCCAGTACTTC.

With regard to this clonotype: This may be a read error, as it is one base from a much larger clone. This rearrangement joins TRBV6-1 to TRBJ2-1; a weak D match, TRBD1 (5 bases). The CDR3 runs to 15 residues. Germline lookup yields CDR1 MNHNS and CDR2 SASEGT. The germline V and J ends were trimmed by 6 bases and 4 bases, with 16 bases remaining between them. CDR3 sequence reads: CASRPDRTNYNEQFF. The CDR3 nucleotides are TGTGCCAGCAGGCCTGACAGAACTAATTACAATGAGCAGTTCTTC.

This clonotype was picked up many times. The CDR3: CASRMSRDRYNEQFF. CDR3 DNA: TGTGCCAGCAGAATGTCCCGGGACAGGTACAATGAGCAGTTCTTC. The chain recombines TRBV28 with TRBJ2-1, with 8 bases identical to TRBD1. Germline lookup yields CDR1 MDHEN and CDR2 SYDVKM. Trimming took 6 bases from V and 4 from J; bases not matched to a gene: 8. This CDR3 contains 15 residues.

This clonotype was detected many times. The J gene is TRBJ1-5, the V gene TRBV2, with TRBD1 matching 9 bases. The V and J ends lost 6 bases and 3 bases, in that order; junction bases with no gene match: 6. The germline V gene has CDR1 SNHLY and CDR2 FYNNEI. This CDR3 comprises 15 residues. CDR3 bases: TGTGCCAGCAGCTGGGACAGGGAGTCCAATCAGCCCCAGCATTTT. Its protein is CASSWDRESNQPQHF.

This clonotype was counted many times. This CDR3 is CASSQGLARSYEQYF. The DNA of the CDR3 is TGTGCCAGCAGCCAGGGACTAGCGCGCTCCTACGAGCAGTACTTC. This chain connects TRBV9 to TRBJ2-7; 10 bases are shared with TRBD2. J was trimmed by 0 bases and V by 4 bases; bases with no gene match: 4. CDR1 and CDR2 from the germline V gene are SGDLS and YYNGEE. This CDR3 contains 15 residues.

This clonotype was seen repeatedly, ten times or more. V usage is TRBV10-3 and J usage is TRBJ1-4; D gene uncertain. The CDR3 totals 15 residues. V shed 2 bases and J shed 0 bases, with 7 bases lying between them. Germline assignment: CDR1 ENHRY and CDR2 SYGVKD. The CDR3 nucleotides are TGTGCCATCAGTGAGCAGCCGTCAACTAATGAAAAACTGTTTTTT. Translation gives CAISEQPSTNEKLFF.

V and J are TRBV3-1 and TRBJ2-5; 8 nucleotides match TRBD2. CDR3 length equals 14 residues. V gave up 3 bases and J gave up 6 bases; unmatched junction bases: 6. In germline, CDR1 is LGHDT, CDR2 YNNKEL (reference sequence). In nucleotides, the CDR3 is TGTGCCAGCAGCCATACTAGCGGTAGGAAGACCCAGTACTTC. Its translation is CASSHTSGRKTQYF.

There are many counts of this clonotype. The V gene is TRBV3-1, the J gene TRBJ2-1, with D perhaps TRBD2 (6 bases). Germline CDR1 LGHDT, CDR2 YNNKEL (reference sequence). V shed 1 base and J shed 6 bases, with 10 bases lying between them. The CDR3 contains 14 residues. CDR3 sequence reads: CASSQVRGSNEQFF. The CDR3 coding sequence is TGTGCCAGCAGCCAAGTCCGGGGGAGCAATGAGCAGTTCTTC.